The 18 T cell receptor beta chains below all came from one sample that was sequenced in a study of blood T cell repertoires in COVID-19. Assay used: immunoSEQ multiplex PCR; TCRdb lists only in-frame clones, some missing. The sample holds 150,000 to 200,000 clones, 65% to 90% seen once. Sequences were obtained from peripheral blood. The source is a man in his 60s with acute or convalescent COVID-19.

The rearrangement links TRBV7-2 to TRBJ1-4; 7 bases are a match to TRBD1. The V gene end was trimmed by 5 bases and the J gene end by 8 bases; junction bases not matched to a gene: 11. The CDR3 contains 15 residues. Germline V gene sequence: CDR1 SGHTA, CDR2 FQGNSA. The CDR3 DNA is TGTGCCAGCAGCGACACCCGACAGGGAGGCGAAAAACTGTTTTTT. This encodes CASSDTRQGGEKLFF.

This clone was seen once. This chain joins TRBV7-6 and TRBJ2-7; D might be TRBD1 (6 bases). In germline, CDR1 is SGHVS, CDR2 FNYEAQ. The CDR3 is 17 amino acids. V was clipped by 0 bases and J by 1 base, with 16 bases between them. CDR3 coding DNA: TGTGCCAGCAGCTTAGCCGTAGGCAGGGGCGGTTCCTACGAGCAGTACTTC. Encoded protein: CASSLAVGRGGSYEQYF.

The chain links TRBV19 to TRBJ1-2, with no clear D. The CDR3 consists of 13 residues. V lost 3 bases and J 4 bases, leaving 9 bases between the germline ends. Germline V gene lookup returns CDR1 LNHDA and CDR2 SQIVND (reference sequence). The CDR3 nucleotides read TGTGCCAGTAGTATTGGGGAGGGCTATGGCTACACCTTC. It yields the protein CASSIGEGYGYTF.

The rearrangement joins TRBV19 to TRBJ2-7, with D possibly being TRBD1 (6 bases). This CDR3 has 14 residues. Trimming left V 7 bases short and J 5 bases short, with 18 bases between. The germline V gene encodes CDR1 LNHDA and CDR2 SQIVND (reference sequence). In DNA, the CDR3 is TGTGCCAGTATGGCCCTGAGGGGGTCGCACGAGCAGTACTTC. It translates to CASMALRGSHEQYF.

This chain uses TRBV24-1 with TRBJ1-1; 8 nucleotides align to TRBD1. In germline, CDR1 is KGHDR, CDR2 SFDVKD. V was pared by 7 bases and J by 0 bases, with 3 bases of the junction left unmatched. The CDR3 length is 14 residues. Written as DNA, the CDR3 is TGTGCCACCAGGGGACAGGCGTTGAACACTGAAGCTTTCTTT. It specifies CATRGQALNTEAFF.

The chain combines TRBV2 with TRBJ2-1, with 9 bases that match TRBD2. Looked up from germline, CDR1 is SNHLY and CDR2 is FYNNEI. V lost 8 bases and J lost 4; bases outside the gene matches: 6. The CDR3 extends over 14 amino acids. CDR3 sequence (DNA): TGTGCCAGCCTAGGGCTAGCGGGGTACAATGAGCAGTTCTTC. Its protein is CASLGLAGYNEQFF.

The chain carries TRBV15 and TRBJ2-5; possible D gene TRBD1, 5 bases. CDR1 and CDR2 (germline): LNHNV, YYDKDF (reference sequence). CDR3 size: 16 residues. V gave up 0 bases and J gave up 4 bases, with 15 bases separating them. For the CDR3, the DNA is TGTGCCACCAGCAGAGATCTATCTAGGGGTGGAGAGACCCAGTACTTC. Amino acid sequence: CATSRDLSRGGETQYF.

CDR3 in amino acids: CASSQTGARYNEQFF. Here the CDR3 DNA reads TGTGCCAGCAGCCAAACAGGGGCAAGGTACAATGAGCAGTTCTTC. V gene TRBV7-3 combines with J gene TRBJ2-1, with 7 nucleotides matching TRBD1. V shed 5 bases, J shed 4 bases, and the junction held 8 bases outside the gene matches. The CDR3 runs to 15 residues. CDR1 is SGHTA, CDR2 FQGTGA, per germline. The full variable domain, rest sourced from reference TRBV7-3 and TRBJ2-1, is GAGVSQTPSNKVTEKGKYVELRCDPISGHTALYWYRQSLGQGPEFLIYFQGTGAADDSGLPNDRFFAVRPEGSVSTLKIQRTERGDSAVYLCASSQTGARYNEQFFGPGTRLTVL.

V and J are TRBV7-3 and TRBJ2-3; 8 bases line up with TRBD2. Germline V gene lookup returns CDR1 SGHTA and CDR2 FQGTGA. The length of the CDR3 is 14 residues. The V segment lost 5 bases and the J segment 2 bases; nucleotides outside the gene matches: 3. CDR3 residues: CASSQLAVTDTQYF. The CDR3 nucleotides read TGTGCCAGCAGCCAACTAGCGGTCACAGATACGCAGTATTTT.

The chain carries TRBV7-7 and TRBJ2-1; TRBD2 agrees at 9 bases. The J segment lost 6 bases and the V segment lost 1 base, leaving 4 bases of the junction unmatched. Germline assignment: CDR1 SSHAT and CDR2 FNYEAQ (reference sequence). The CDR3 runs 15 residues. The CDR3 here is CASSLGGSGSNEQFF. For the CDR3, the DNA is TGTGCCAGCAGCTTAGGGGGTAGCGGGAGCAATGAGCAGTTCTTC.

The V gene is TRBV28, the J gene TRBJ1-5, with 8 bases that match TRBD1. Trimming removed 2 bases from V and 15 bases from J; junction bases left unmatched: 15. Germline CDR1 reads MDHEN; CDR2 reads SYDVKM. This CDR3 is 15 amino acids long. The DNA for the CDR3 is TGTGCCAGCAGTTTAGTGGCCCCCTCAGGGGGCGCCAGGCATTTT. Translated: CASSLVAPSGGARHF.

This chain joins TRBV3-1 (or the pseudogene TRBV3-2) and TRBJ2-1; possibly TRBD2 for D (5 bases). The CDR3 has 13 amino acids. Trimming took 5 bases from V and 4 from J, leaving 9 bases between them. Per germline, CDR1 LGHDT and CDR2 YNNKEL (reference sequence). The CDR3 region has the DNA TGTGCCAGCAGCTGGACTGTTTACAATGAGCAGTTCTTC. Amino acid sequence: CASSWTVYNEQFF.

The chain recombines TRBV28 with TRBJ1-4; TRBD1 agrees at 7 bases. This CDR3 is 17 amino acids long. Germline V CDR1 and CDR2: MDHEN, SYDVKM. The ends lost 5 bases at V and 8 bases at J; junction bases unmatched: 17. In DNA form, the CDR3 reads TGTGCCAGCAGTCCGGGGTGGGGGAGACAGGGCCGCGAAAAACTGTTTTTT. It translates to CASSPGWGRQGREKLFF.

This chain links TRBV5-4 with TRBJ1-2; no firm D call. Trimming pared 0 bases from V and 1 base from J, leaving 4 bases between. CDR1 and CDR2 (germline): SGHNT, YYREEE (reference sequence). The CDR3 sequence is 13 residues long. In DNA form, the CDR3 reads TGTGCCAGCAGCTTGGACAGTAACTATGGCTACACCTTC. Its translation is CASSLDSNYGYTF.

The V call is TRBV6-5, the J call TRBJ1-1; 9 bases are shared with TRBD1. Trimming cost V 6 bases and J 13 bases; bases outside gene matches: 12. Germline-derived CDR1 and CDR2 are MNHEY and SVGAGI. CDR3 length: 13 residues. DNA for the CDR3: TGTGCCAGCAGCCCAACCCGGACAGGGGTTGTTTTCTTT. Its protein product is CASSPTRTGVVFF.

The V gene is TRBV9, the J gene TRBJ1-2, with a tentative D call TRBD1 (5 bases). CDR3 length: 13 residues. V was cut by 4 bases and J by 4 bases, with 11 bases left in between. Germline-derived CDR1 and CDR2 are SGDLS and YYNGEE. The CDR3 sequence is CASSPDQGYGYTF. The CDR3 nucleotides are TGTGCCAGCAGCCCGGACCAGGGCTATGGCTACACCTTC.

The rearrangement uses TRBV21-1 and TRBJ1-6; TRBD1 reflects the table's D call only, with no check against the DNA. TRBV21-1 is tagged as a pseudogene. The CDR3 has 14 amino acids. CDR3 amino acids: CASRQQGMNSPLHF. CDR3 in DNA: TGTGCCAGCCGCCAACAGGGGATGAATTCACCCCTCCACTTT.

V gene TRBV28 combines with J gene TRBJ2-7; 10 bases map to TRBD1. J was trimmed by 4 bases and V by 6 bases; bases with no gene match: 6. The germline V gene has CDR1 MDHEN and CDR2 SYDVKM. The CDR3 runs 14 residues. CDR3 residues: CASSPGQGYYEQYF. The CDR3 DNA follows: TGTGCCAGCAGCCCGGGACAGGGGTATTACGAGCAGTACTTC.